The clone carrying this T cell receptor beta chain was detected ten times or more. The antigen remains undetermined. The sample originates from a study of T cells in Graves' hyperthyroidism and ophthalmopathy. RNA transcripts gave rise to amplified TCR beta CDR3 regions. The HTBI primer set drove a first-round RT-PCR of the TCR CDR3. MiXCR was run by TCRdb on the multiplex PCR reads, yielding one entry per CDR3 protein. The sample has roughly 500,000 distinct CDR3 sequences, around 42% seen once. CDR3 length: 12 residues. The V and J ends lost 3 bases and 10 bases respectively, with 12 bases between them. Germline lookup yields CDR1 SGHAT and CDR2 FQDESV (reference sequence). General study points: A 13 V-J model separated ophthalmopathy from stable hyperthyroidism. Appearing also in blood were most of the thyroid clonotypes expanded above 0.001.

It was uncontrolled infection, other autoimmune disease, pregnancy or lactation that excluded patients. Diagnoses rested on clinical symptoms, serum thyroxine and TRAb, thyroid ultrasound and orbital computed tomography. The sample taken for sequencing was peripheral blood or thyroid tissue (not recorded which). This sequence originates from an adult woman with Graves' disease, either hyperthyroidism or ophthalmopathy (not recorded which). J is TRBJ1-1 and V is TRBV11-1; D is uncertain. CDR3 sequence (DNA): TGTGCCAGCAGCTTCAGGATCGGTGGAGCTTTCTTT. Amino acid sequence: CASSFRIGGAFF.